This TCR beta chain stems from a study of human T cells and chemical hapten exposure. Regarding the study as a whole: Once DPC sensitization occurred, TCRs above 1 in 1000 frequency showed no change. Every donor had alopecia, and their immune response may therefore differ from healthy people's.

Regarding this clonotype: Its specificity is not known.

TCRdb analysed the RACE reads with MiXCR anew, one entry per CDR3 protein. The repertoire holds about 170,000 distinct CDR3 sequences, 28% seen once, with about 2% in the top ten. This sample's time point: patch test 3, about 24 weeks after DPC sensitization. Treatment here: therapeutic diphenylcyclopropenone sensitization with weekly scalp DPC. The receptor was derived from a woman aged 18-29 years with alopecia areata. Some clones in this sample may be carry-over from other donors' samples. The sample here was whole blood, taken in connection with sensitization to the hapten diphenylcyclopropenone (DPC).

The CDR3 coding sequence is TGCGCCAGCCCCCTCAGGGGAGACAGGGGGCGTCGGGAGTACTTC. This gives the protein CASPLRGDRGRREYF. This sequence joins TRBV4-3 and TRBJ2-7; 10 positions agree with TRBD1. The CDR3 has 15 residues. V lost 8 bases to trimming and J lost 11 bases; unmatched junction nucleotides: 18. CDR1 LGHNA and CDR2 YSLEER come from the germline V gene.